This T cell receptor (beta chain) emerged from a study of human T cells and chemical hapten exposure. The library gave individual cDNA molecules unique molecular identifiers. One entry per CDR3 protein, called by TCRdb with MiXCR from the RACE reads. Of around 300,000 distinct CDR3 sequences listed, under 8% are singletons. The time point here: patch test 1, 2 weeks after DPC sensitization. Treatment denoted: therapeutic diphenylcyclopropenone sensitization with weekly scalp DPC. The V gene lost 6 bases and the J gene lost 3 bases, with 11 bases spanning the gap. The CDR3 length is 13 residues. Per germline, CDR1 MDHEN and CDR2 SYDVKM.

This material consisted of whole blood, taken in connection with sensitization to the hapten diphenylcyclopropenone (DPC). The chain has TRBV28 and TRBJ1-2, with D tentatively TRBD1 (5 bases). The TCR sequence derives from a woman aged 18-35 years with alopecia areata. Some clones in this sample may be carry-over from other donors' samples. The CDR3 DNA reads as TGTGCCAGCAGCTTGACAGACGACTATGGCTACACCTTC. Translation: CASSLTDDYGYTF.